The next 30 T cell receptor beta chains were all read from a single sample in a study of blood T cells in healthy people across ages. Combining a sample-barcoded 5' primer with a J-beta primer mix, a second PCR ran for roughly 6 to 11 cycles. TCRdb called the 5' RACE reads again in MiXCR, with one record for every CDR3 protein. The table shows about 1.1 million distinct CDR3 sequences, with about two fifths occurring only once. Sequenced: blood. The receptors stem from a man in his late teens or twenties in good health.

The CDR3 is CASSYGGAGSYGYTF. Here the CDR3 DNA reads TGTGCCAGCAGTTATGGGGGAGCGGGATCTTATGGCTACACCTTC. This chain joins TRBV12-3 or TRBV12-4 and TRBJ1-2; D might be TRBD1 (5 bases). Trimming removed 4 bases at V and 5 bases at J, with 17 bases between. The CDR3 runs to 15 residues.

CDR3 sequence reads: CASSAIESEQFF. In DNA form, the CDR3 reads TGTGCCAGCAGCGCGATTGAAAGTGAGCAGTTCTTC. This rearrangement joins TRBV7-9 to TRBJ2-1; D uncertain. Germline CDR1 and CDR2: SEHNR and FQNEAQ (reference sequence). This CDR3 has 12 residues. The V end was cut by 5 bases, the J end by 9 bases, with 11 bases between.

This clonotype appeared many times. This chain uses TRBV6-2 or TRBV6-3 with TRBJ2-3; D may be TRBD1 (5 bases). The CDR3 loop spans 14 amino acids. V was cut by 7 bases and J by 4 bases, with 15 bases left in between. Germline assignment: CDR1 MNHEY and CDR2 SVGEGT. Here the CDR3 DNA reads TGTGCCAGCATCCTTGGGGCCAGACCAGATACGCAGTATTTT. The encoded protein is CASILGARPDTQYF.

The genes are TRBV7-3 and TRBJ2-1; D remains ambiguous. Germline V gives CDR1 SGHTA, CDR2 FQGTGA. V was pared by 2 bases and J by 4 bases, with 9 bases between. The CDR3 has 14 residues. Here the CDR3 DNA reads TGTGCCAGCAGCTTAGCCTCGGATTACAATGAGCAGTTCTTC. This translates into CASSLASDYNEQFF.

The chain recombines TRBV2 with TRBJ2-1, with D maybe TRBD1 (6 bases). Germline lookup yields CDR1 SNHLY and CDR2 FYNNEI. The CDR3 covers 15 residues. Between the trimmed V and J ends, which lost 4 bases and 8 bases, there was a span of 18 bases. The CDR3 DNA is TGTGCCAGCAGTGGGACAGCTGGGGTAGTCGATGAGCAGTTCTTC. Translation gives CASSGTAGVVDEQFF.

This sequence joins TRBV6-5 and TRBJ1-1; perhaps TRBD1 as D (5 bases). CDR1 and CDR2 from the germline V gene are MNHEY and SVGAGI. This CDR3 has 13 amino acids. V lost 2 bases and J lost 3, with 7 bases in between. The CDR3 DNA is TGTGCCAGCAGTTACAGGGACGACACTGAAGCTTTCTTT. Its protein product is CASSYRDDTEAFF.

The rearrangement uses TRBV10-3 and TRBJ1-2; TRBD1 might be the D (6 bases). This CDR3 has 14 residues. The germline CDR1 and CDR2 sequences are ENHRY and SYGVKD. The V gene lost 6 bases and the J gene lost 4 bases, with 15 bases spanning the gap. The DNA of the CDR3 is TGTGCCATCAGCGCTGCGACAGGCCGCTATGGCTACACCTTC. It codes for CAISAATGRYGYTF.

This chain joins TRBV6-6 and TRBJ2-1; 9 bases map to TRBD1. The J call may be faulty, since TRBJ2-7 better matches the DNA end. The germline CDR1 and CDR2 sequences are MNHNY and SVGAGI (reference sequence). The CDR3 length is 15 residues. The CDR3 nucleotides read TGTGCCAGCAGCCCGGGACAGGGAGAGAACAATGAGCAGTACTTC. This gives the protein CASSPGQGENNEQYF.

V and J are TRBV5-5 and TRBJ1-5, with 8 bases aligning to TRBD1. V dropped 4 bases and J dropped 9; count of bases not matched to a gene: 6. Germline V gene data show CDR1 as SGHKS and CDR2 as YYEKEE (reference sequence). CDR3 length: 13 amino acids. CDR3 sequence reads: CASSRIGTGPQHF. The CDR3 DNA reads TGTGCCAGCAGCCGCATCGGGACAGGGCCCCAGCATTTT.

The chain recombines TRBV7-2 with TRBJ1-2; the match to TRBD1 covers 12 bases. J gave up 7 bases and V 1 base, and 10 bases lay outside the gene matches. The length of the CDR3 is 17 residues. Germline V CDR1 and CDR2: SGHTA, FQGNSA. The CDR3 loop reads CASSLEGTGGVRGGYTF. The CDR3 region has the DNA TGTGCCAGCAGCTTAGAAGGGACAGGGGGCGTTCGAGGTGGCTACACCTTC.

For this clonotype: This may be a read error, as it is one base from a much larger clone. The V call is TRBV21-1, the J call TRBJ1-2; TRBD1, the D gene given by the table, was not confirmed from the DNA. TRBV21-1 is annotated as a pseudogene. This CDR3 is built from 16 residues. The CDR3 DNA reads as TGTGCCAGCAGCCCCCTCAGTGGAGCTCCCTGCTATGGCTACACCTTC. This sequence encodes CASSPLSGAPCYGYTF.

This clonotype was counted between two and nine times. This sequence joins TRBV12-3 or TRBV12-4 and TRBJ1-1; TRBD1 matches 8 bases. Losses at the gene ends were 6 bases for V and 4 bases for J; bases not matched to a gene: 10. CDR3 length: 15 residues. In DNA form, the CDR3 reads TGTGCCAGCAGCTTTGGGGACACAGGGGGCACTGAAGCTTTCTTT. Translated, it gives CASSFGDTGGTEAFF.

Worth noting for this clonotype: A junction boundary mismatches the germline segment, possibly from a read error. This chain links TRBV7-9 with TRBJ2-1; 10 positions match TRBD2. Germline V gene sequence: CDR1 SEHNR, CDR2 FQNEAQ (reference sequence). This CDR3 region has 17 residues. This CDR3 reads CAGSFPLGTSAYNEQFF. The DNA for the CDR3 is TGTGCCGGCAGCTTCCCACTCGGGACTAGCGCATACAATGAGCAGTTCTTC. The full variable domain, with the rest looked up from reference TRBV7-9 and TRBJ2-1, is DTGVSQNPRHKITKRGQNVTFRCDPISEHNRLYWYRQTLGQGPEFLTYFQNEAQLEKSRLLSDRFSAERPKGSFSTLEIQRTEQGDSAMYLCAGSFPLGTSAYNEQFFGPGTRLTVL.

The chain employs TRBV7-9 and TRBJ2-5, with D maybe TRBD2 (5 bases). The J call may be incorrect, as the DNA end agrees better with TRBJ2-7. Germline V gene lookup returns CDR1 SEHNR and CDR2 FQNEAQ (reference sequence). CDR3 length: 13 residues. CDR3 coding DNA: TGTGCCAGCAGCCGGAACCACGGGGTCGAGCAGTACTTC. This translates into CASSRNHGVEQYF.

This clonotype was counted at least ten times. This chain connects TRBV5-1 to TRBJ2-1; a possible D gene is TRBD2 (5 bases). Per the germline V gene, CDR1 is SGHRS and CDR2 is YFSETQ. Trimming stripped 4 bases from V and 8 bases from J, with 10 bases between. The CDR3 consists of 12 residues. For the CDR3, the DNA is TGCGCCAGCAGCGAAGCGAGGGATGAGCAGTTCTTC. As protein: CASSEARDEQFF.

The V call is TRBV2, the J call TRBJ1-2, with D perhaps TRBD1 (5 bases). Germline V gene lookup returns CDR1 SNHLY and CDR2 FYNNEI. V lost 0 bases and J lost 8, with 7 bases in between. The CDR3 length is 12 residues. The CDR3 protein is CASSEAGVGYTF. The CDR3 DNA sequence: TGTGCCAGCAGTGAAGCGGGGGTAGGCTACACCTTC. Filled out from reference TRBV2 and TRBJ1-2, the complete variable domain reads EPEVTQTPSHQVTQMGQEVILRCVPISNHLYFYWYRQILGQKVEFLVSFYNNEISEKSEIFDDQFSVERPDGSNFTLKIRSTKLEDSAMYFCASSEAGVGYTFGSGTRLTVV.

This clonotype has only a few counts. The chain links TRBV6-2 or TRBV6-3 to TRBJ1-3, with D unclear. Germline CDR1 and CDR2: MNHEY and SVGEGT. The CDR3 covers 16 residues. V lost 6 bases, J lost 0 bases, and 15 bases lay in between. The CDR3 DNA reads as TGTGCCAGCAGCGCCCCTGGACGTGTCTCTGGAAACACCATATATTTT. Amino acids: CASSAPGRVSGNTIYF.

V is TRBV7-2 and J is TRBJ1-6; 7 bases agree with TRBD1. V lost 4 bases and J lost 0; bases outside the gene matches: 6. This CDR3 comprises 17 residues. CDR1 is SGHTA and CDR2 is FQGNSA in the germline V gene. CDR3 coding DNA: TGTGCCAGCAGCTCGGGACAGCCCAGCTCCTATAATTCACCCCTCCACTTT. Its translation is CASSSGQPSSYNSPLHF.

This sequence joins TRBV4-2 and TRBJ1-1; D gene ambiguous. CDR3 length: 13 amino acids. V was trimmed by 3 bases and J by 7 bases, leaving 12 bases between them. CDR1 and CDR2 from the germline V gene are LGHNA and YNFKEQ. The DNA of the CDR3 is TGTGCCAGCAGCCATGCCCTACATGGTGAAGCTTTCTTT. It translates to CASSHALHGEAFF.

The chain couples TRBV20-1 to TRBJ1-5; possible D gene TRBD1, 5 bases. The V gene lost 3 bases and the J gene lost 5 bases, with 11 bases spanning the gap. Germline V CDR1 and CDR2: DFQATT, SNEGSKA (reference sequence). The CDR3 spans 13 residues. The CDR3 sequence: CSASLGEYQPQHF. The CDR3 DNA reads TGCAGTGCTAGCTTGGGGGAATATCAGCCCCAGCATTTT.

A remark on this clonotype: Sequence at one end of the junction differs from germline and may be a read error. The V and J genes are TRBV2 and TRBJ1-3; D gene uncertain. This CDR3 is built from 15 residues. Germline-derived CDR1 and CDR2 are SNHLY and FYNNEI. The CDR3 DNA reads as TGTGCCTGCAGTGAAGCGATCCGAGGCGGAAACACCATATATTTT. Translated: CACSEAIRGGNTIYF.

V gene TRBV2 combines with J gene TRBJ1-2, with a weak D call TRBD1 (6 bases). Germline values: CDR1 SNHLY, CDR2 FYNNEI. V was shortened by 10 bases and J by 3 bases, with 12 bases between the two germline ends. This CDR3 contains 12 residues. CDR3 sequence reads: CATKDRYYGYTF. Written as DNA, the CDR3 is TGTGCCACCAAGGACAGATACTATGGCTACACCTTC.

This clonotype was detected once. A much larger clone is a single base away; this may be a read error. This sequence joins TRBV7-9 and TRBJ1-2; unclear D gene. Trimming pared 1 base from V and 8 bases from J, leaving 14 bases between. There are 14 residues in the CDR3. In germline, CDR1 is SEHNR, CDR2 FQNEAQ (reference sequence). CDR3 protein: CASSLGSVLRGYTF. The CDR3 coding sequence is TGTGCCAGCAGCTTAGGCTCGGTGTTGCGCGGCTACACCTTC. The variable domain in full, completed from reference TRBV7-9 and TRBJ1-2, reads DTGVSQNPRHKITKRGQNVTFRCDPISEHNRLYWYRQTLGQGPEFLTYFQNEAQLEKSRLLSDRFSAERPKGSFSTLEIQRTEQGDSAMYLCASSLGSVLRGYTFGSGTRLTVV.

This clonotype was seen only a few times. The rearrangement uses TRBV11-2 and TRBJ2-7; D ambiguous. Germline V gene lookup returns CDR1 SGHAT and CDR2 FQNNGV. The V gene lost 1 base and the J gene lost 2 bases, with 9 bases spanning the gap. This CDR3 region has 14 residues. In DNA, the CDR3 is TGTGCCAGCAGCTTAGCGGGCCGGACCTACGAGCAGTACTTC. Residues: CASSLAGRTYEQYF.

The chain couples TRBV19 to TRBJ1-5; 9 nucleotides line up with TRBD1. CDR3 size: 17 residues. Germline V gives CDR1 LNHDA, CDR2 SQIVND (reference sequence). Trimming at V came to 3 bases and at J to 6 bases, leaving 12 bases not matched to a gene. CDR3 in DNA: TGTGCCAGTAGTATGAGGGACAGGGCCCCTACTCTTCAGCCCCAGCATTTT. Its translation is CASSMRDRAPTLQPQHF.

At least ten counts were recorded for this clonotype. V and J are TRBV6-2 or TRBV6-3 and TRBJ1-5; D uncertain. V was pared by 4 bases and J by 7 bases, with 11 bases between. The CDR3 has 13 amino acids. Per the germline V gene, CDR1 is MNHEY and CDR2 is SVGEGT. CDR3 sequence reads: CASSFGLGQPQHF. The CDR3 bases are TGTGCCAGCAGTTTCGGACTTGGACAGCCCCAGCATTTT.

The chain carries TRBV12-3 or TRBV12-4 and TRBJ2-1, with a tentative D call TRBD2 (6 bases). Trimming shortened V by 7 bases and J by 0 bases, and 13 bases separated the two germline ends. The CDR3 length is 15 residues. The CDR3 is CASTLGGASYNEQFF. Written as DNA, the CDR3 is TGTGCCAGCACCTTAGGCGGGGCCTCCTACAATGAGCAGTTCTTC.

This clonotype has more than one count but fewer than ten. The CDR3 loop reads CASSLAVAGGYGYTF. The CDR3 DNA is TGTGCCAGCAGCTTAGCGGTGGCAGGAGGCTATGGCTACACCTTC. The rearrangement links TRBV7-2 to TRBJ1-2; D call uncertain. V was clipped by 0 bases and J by 4 bases, with 12 bases between them. Looked up from germline, CDR1 is SGHTA and CDR2 is FQGNSA. The CDR3 has 15 amino acids.

The gene calls are TRBV10-3 and TRBJ2-3; D may match TRBD1 or TRBD2 (5 bases each). Germline loops: CDR1 ENHRY, CDR2 SYGVKD. CDR3 size: 14 residues. Trimming left V 7 bases short and J 6 bases short, with 17 bases between. The CDR3 sequence is CAINWDGPGDTQYF. CDR3 nucleotide sequence: TGTGCCATCAACTGGGACGGTCCGGGGGATACGCAGTATTTT.

V usage is TRBV30 and J usage is TRBJ1-4; TRBD1 might be the D (6 bases). There are 14 residues in the CDR3. V was clipped by 5 bases and J by 8 bases, with 18 bases between them. Germline V gene sequence: CDR1 GTSNPN, CDR2 SVGIG (reference sequence). The CDR3, as DNA: TGTGCCTGGTCAAGGGGGGCATCAGGCGAAAAACTGTTTTTT. Protein sequence: CAWSRGASGEKLFF.